This TCR beta chain was recorded in a study of T cell responses to AZD1222 COVID-19 vaccine. Across the study: Second-dose intervals of approximately 4 or approximately 12 weeks were pooled.

Comments on this clone: Antigen specificity is unknown.

Study-wide points: Across the whole spike, CD4 TCRs peaked at regions 160-218 and 743-854. Only after the peak T cell response were repertoires sampled.

Generated by immunoSEQ multiplex PCR, the TCRdb table keeps only in-frame clones and is missing some. The data show about 140,000 clones, roughly 92% seen once. This CDR3 region has 12 residues. The TCR comes from an adult in good health. The J gene is TRBJ2-7, the V gene TRBV21-1; the table's TRBD2 call for D was not verified on the DNA. TRBV21-1 is labeled a pseudogene. The starting material was peripheral blood, obtained on day 0 of AZD1222 vaccination. The DNA for the CDR3 is TGTGCCAGCAACCTGACTCCCTGGGAGCAGTACTTC. Its protein is CASNLTPWEQYF.